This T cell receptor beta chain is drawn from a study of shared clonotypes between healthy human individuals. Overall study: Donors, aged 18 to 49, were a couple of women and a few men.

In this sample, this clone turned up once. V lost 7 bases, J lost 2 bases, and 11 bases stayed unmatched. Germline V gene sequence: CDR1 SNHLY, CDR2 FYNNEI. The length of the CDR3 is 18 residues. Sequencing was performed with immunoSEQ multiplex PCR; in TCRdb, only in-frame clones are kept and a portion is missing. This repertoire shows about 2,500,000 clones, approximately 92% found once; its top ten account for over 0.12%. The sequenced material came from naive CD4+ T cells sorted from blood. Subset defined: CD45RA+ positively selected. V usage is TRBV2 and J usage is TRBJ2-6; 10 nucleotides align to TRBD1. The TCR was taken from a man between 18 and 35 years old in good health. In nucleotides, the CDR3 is TGTGCCAGCATTAGAGGACAGGGGGATAGGGCTGGGGCCAACGTCCTGACTTTC. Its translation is CASIRGQGDRAGANVLTF.